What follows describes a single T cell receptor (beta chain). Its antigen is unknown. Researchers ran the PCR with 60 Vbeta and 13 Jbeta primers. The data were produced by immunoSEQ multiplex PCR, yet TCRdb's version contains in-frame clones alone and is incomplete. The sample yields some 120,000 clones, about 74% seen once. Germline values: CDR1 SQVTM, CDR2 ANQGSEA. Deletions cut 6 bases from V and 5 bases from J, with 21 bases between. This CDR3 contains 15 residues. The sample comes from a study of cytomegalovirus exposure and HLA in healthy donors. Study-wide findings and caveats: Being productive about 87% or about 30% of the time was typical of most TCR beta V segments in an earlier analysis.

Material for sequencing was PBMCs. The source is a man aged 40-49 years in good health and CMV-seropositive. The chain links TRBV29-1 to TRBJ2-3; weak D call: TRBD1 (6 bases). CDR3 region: CSVAGGLGGVDTQYF. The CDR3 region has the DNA TGCAGCGTCGCTGGGGGCCTTGGGGGAGTAGATACGCAGTATTTT.